A selection of T cell receptor beta chains follows, all from one sample in a study of T cell responses to AZD1222 COVID-19 vaccine. TCRdb's table, derived via immunoSEQ multiplex PCR, lists solely in-frame clones and lacks some. The sample has nearly 110,000 clones; 80% to 90% are singletons. Here the sequenced sample was peripheral blood, taken on day 0 of AZD1222 vaccination. The receptors come from an adult in good health. The CDR3 runs from the conserved cysteine through the conserved F or W. Fields, in order: J gene, D gene, clone size, V gene, CDR3 DNA, CDR3 protein. The D gene is left open where the match is weak. Size is stated for part of the rows, as once, few or many counts, or as a class when the clone is expanded.

J gene: TRBJ2-1
D gene: TRBD2
clone size: NA
V gene: TRBV28
CDR3 DNA: TGTGCCAGCCTCAGCGGGAGCGTCTACAATGAGCAGTTCTTC
CDR3 protein: CASLSGSVYNEQFF

J gene: TRBJ1-5
D gene: NA
clone size: NA
V gene: TRBV6-1
CDR3 DNA: TGTGCCAGCAGTGAAGTGGGTTGGGGTCAGCCCCAGCATTTT
CDR3 protein: CASSEVGWGQPQHF

J gene: TRBJ2-1
D gene: NA
clone size: NA
V gene: TRBV18
CDR3 DNA: TGTGCCAGCTCACCCGCTTTAGGTTCCAATGAGCAGTTCTTC
CDR3 protein: CASSPALGSNEQFF

J gene: TRBJ2-7
D gene: NA
clone size: NA
V gene: TRBV18
CDR3 DNA: TGTGCCAGCTCCCCTAACAGGGAATCCTACGAGCAGTACTTC
CDR3 protein: CASSPNRESYEQYF

J gene: TRBJ2-7
D gene: TRBD1
clone size: NA
V gene: TRBV19
CDR3 DNA: TGTGCCAGTAGTATAGGGGGGACAGGGGTCTACGAGCAGTACTTC
CDR3 protein: CASSIGGTGVYEQYF

J gene: TRBJ2-7
D gene: NA
clone size: NA
V gene: TRBV30
CDR3 DNA: TGTGCCTGGGCTCTAGCCTACGAGCAGTACTTC
CDR3 protein: CAWALAYEQYF

J gene: TRBJ1-2
D gene: TRBD1
clone size: NA
V gene: TRBV19
CDR3 DNA: TGTGCCATCCGGGACAGCCATAACTATGGCTACACCTTC
CDR3 protein: CAIRDSHNYGYTF

J gene: TRBJ2-1
D gene: TRBD2
clone size: NA
V gene: TRBV30
CDR3 DNA: TGTGCCTGGAGTGCCCCGTGGGGTCGAGCGGGAGTCACCTACAATGAGCAGTTCTTC
CDR3 protein: CAWSAPWGRAGVTYNEQFF

J gene: TRBJ1-2
D gene: NA
clone size: NA
V gene: TRBV6-2/TRBV6-3
CDR3 DNA: TGTGCCAGCAGTTACGGAGGGAGCTACACCTTC
CDR3 protein: CASSYGGSYTF

J gene: TRBJ2-1
D gene: NA
clone size: NA
V gene: TRBV11-2
CDR3 DNA: TGTGCCAGCAGCATGGGGACACGGGATGAGCAGTTCTTC
CDR3 protein: CASSMGTRDEQFF

J gene: TRBJ2-3
D gene: NA
clone size: NA
V gene: TRBV4-2
CDR3 DNA: TGTGCCAGCAGCCAAGAAGGTTTGGGGGAGAGGAGCACAGATACGCAGTATTTT
CDR3 protein: CASSQEGLGERSTDTQYF

J gene: TRBJ1-5
D gene: NA
clone size: NA
V gene: TRBV6-5
CDR3 DNA: TGTGCCAGCGGGGGACTCAATCTCAATCAGCCCCAGCATTTT
CDR3 protein: CASGGLNLNQPQHF

J gene: TRBJ1-5
D gene: TRBD1
clone size: NA
V gene: TRBV18
CDR3 DNA: TGTGCCAGCTCACTAACAGGGGATGCTCAGCCCCAGCATTTT
CDR3 protein: CASSLTGDAQPQHF

J gene: TRBJ1-6
D gene: NA
clone size: NA
V gene: TRBV4-2
CDR3 DNA: TGTGCCAGCAGCCAAGATCCGGGTTCACCCCTCCACTTT
CDR3 protein: CASSQDPGSPLHF

J gene: TRBJ1-5
D gene: TRBD1
clone size: few
V gene: TRBV28
CDR3 DNA: TGTGCCAGCAGCCGGGGACAGGCAAATCAGCCCCAGCATTTT
CDR3 protein: CASSRGQANQPQHF

J gene: TRBJ1-1
D gene: TRBD1
clone size: NA
V gene: TRBV19
CDR3 DNA: TGTGCCAGTAACAGGGACAGGGGACGCGAAGCTTTCTTT
CDR3 protein: CASNRDRGREAFF

J gene: TRBJ2-3
D gene: NA
clone size: NA
V gene: TRBV7-3
CDR3 DNA: TGTGCCAGCAGCGCCTCGGGGTTCACAGATACGCAGTATTTT
CDR3 protein: CASSASGFTDTQYF

J gene: TRBJ2-5
D gene: TRBD2
clone size: NA
V gene: TRBV28
CDR3 DNA: TGTGCCAGCAGTCAAGGACTAGCGGGAGAAGCGCGTTTGGGGGAGACCCAGTACTTC
CDR3 protein: CASSQGLAGEARLGETQYF

J gene: TRBJ1-2
D gene: NA
clone size: NA
V gene: TRBV5-1
CDR3 DNA: TGCGCCAGCAGCCCCGGGACATCAAGCTATGGCTACACCTTC
CDR3 protein: CASSPGTSSYGYTF

J gene: TRBJ1-3
D gene: NA
clone size: NA
V gene: TRBV24-1
CDR3 DNA: TGTGCCACCAGTGGGTCAGGGAGAGGTGGAAACACCATATATTTT
CDR3 protein: CATSGSGRGGNTIYF

J gene: TRBJ2-7
D gene: NA
clone size: NA
V gene: TRBV7-8
CDR3 DNA: TGTGCCAGCAGCCTCCGGAGCTACGAGCAGTACTTC
CDR3 protein: CASSLRSYEQYF

J gene: TRBJ1-3
D gene: TRBD1
clone size: NA
V gene: TRBV5-1
CDR3 DNA: TGCGCCAGCAAAGAGGGGGCCCCCTCTGGAAACACCATATATTTT
CDR3 protein: CASKEGAPSGNTIYF

J gene: TRBJ2-5
D gene: TRBD1
clone size: NA
V gene: TRBV7-3
CDR3 DNA: TGTGCCAGCAGCATGGACAGGACAAGCCAAGAGACCCAGTACTTC
CDR3 protein: CASSMDRTSQETQYF

J gene: TRBJ2-7
D gene: NA
clone size: NA
V gene: TRBV7-8
CDR3 DNA: TGTGCCAGCAGCGGTAGAGAGAGATCTAGCGCAATAGTGGGGGAGCAGTACTTC
CDR3 protein: CASSGRERSSAIVGEQYF